The sequence of this T cell receptor (beta chain) was determined in a study of cytomegalovirus exposure and HLA in healthy donors. Study-level points and caveats: For most TCR beta V segments, an earlier analysis put the productive rate at about 87% or about 30% of the time. It was approximately 150 TCR beta chains that were listed as cytomegalovirus-associated. High specificity and sensitivity for cytomegalovirus status were reported for the classifier. Among donors in an Asian-associated ancestry cluster, a later analysis reportedly found fewer N-insertions than the roughly 610-donor mean.

The CDR3 totals 16 residues. V lost 4 bases to trimming and J lost 4 bases; unmatched junction nucleotides: 12. Per germline, CDR1 MNHNS and CDR2 SASEGT. PCR amplification relied on 60 Vbeta primers (plus 13 Jbeta primers). The data were produced by immunoSEQ multiplex PCR, yet TCRdb's version contains in-frame clones alone and is incomplete. There are over 65,000 clones in the sample; roughly two thirds occur only once, and 6.9% lies in the top ten. Of note for this clone: Its cognate antigen is unknown.

The rearrangement uses TRBV6-1 and TRBJ1-2; 7 nucleotides align to TRBD1. The sample consisted of PBMCs. The sequence came from a woman in her forties or fifties in good health and CMV-seropositive. This chain's CDR3 is CASSAKTGPTLYGYTF. CDR3 nucleotide sequence: TGTGCCAGCAGTGCCAAGACAGGGCCGACTCTCTATGGCTACACCTTC.